This TCR beta chain was recovered during a study of blood T cell repertoires in COVID-19. In the study overall: In each case, the material was cDNA or gDNA derived from T cells, B-cell-depleted T cells, or PBMCs.

How the authors handled the data: Cell counts per sample came from amplifying reference gene primers. Method: immunoSEQ multiplex PCR; TCRdb's copy keeps in-frame clones and lacks some. V and J calls and clone size are as listed in that table; D and trimming were resolved from the DNA. The sample has some 290,000 clones; 86% are singletons. The V and J ends lost 3 bases and 5 bases respectively, with 7 bases between them. This CDR3 region has 12 residues. Germline assignment: CDR1 SGHNT and CDR2 YYREEE (reference sequence). The receptor was derived from a young man with active or convalescent COVID-19. This chain links TRBV5-4 with TRBJ2-3; D unresolved. Source material: peripheral blood. CDR3 protein: CASSSTRDTQYF. In nucleotides, the CDR3 is TGTGCCAGCAGCTCGACAAGAGATACGCAGTATTTT.